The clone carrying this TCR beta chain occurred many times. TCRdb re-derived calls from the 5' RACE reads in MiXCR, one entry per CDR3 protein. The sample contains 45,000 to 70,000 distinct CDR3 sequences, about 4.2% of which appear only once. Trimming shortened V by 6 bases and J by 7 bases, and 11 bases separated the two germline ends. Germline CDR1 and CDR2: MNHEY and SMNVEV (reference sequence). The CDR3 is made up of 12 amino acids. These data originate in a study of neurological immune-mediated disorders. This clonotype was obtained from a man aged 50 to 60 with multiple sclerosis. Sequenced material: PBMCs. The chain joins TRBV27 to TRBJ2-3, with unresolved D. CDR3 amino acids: CASRTPENTQYF. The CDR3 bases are TGTGCCAGCAGAACGCCGGAAAATACGCAGTATTTT.